Here is one TCR beta chain with its context. Antigen specificity is unknown. The method was immunoSEQ multiplex PCR; TCRdb's version includes in-frame clones alone and lacks a portion of them. This sample has over 75,000 clones, with around 82% found just once. The entry originates in a study of radiotherapy plus CTLA-4 blockade in lung cancer. Regarding the study as a whole: After radiotherapy and ipilimumab, tumor-derived clones expanded in peripheral blood.

This TCR derives from a human donor with non-small cell lung cancer who had stable disease on radiotherapy plus ipilimumab. The input for sequencing was peripheral blood, taken from a patient treated with radiotherapy plus ipilimumab.

This CDR3 is CASSFPTGQPQHF. CDR3 DNA: TGTGCCAGCAGTTTTCCCACCGGGCAGCCCCAGCATTTT. The chain recombines TRBV28 with TRBJ1-5, with D unresolved. The CDR3 runs 13 residues. Germline V gives CDR1 MDHEN, CDR2 SYDVKM. Trimming left V 3 bases short and J 7 bases short, with 10 bases between.